Presented here are 22 T cell receptor beta chains from one specimen sequenced in a study of OX40 agonist ivuxolimab in advanced cancers. Some clones are missing from TCRdb's copy, which holds only in-frame ones; the method was immunoSEQ multiplex PCR. The sample lists approximately 70,000 clones, over 85% occurring once. The material sequenced was CD4+ or CD8+ T cells sorted from blood, taken in a trial of the OX40 agonist ivuxolimab. The receptors derive from an adult with an advanced solid tumor such as melanoma, head and neck, liver or kidney cancer.

J is TRBJ2-7 and V is TRBV7-2; TRBD1 aligns across 7 bases. The trim removed 4 bases at V and 2 bases at J, leaving 5 bases unmatched. The CDR3 is made up of 14 amino acids. Per the germline V gene, CDR1 is SGHTA and CDR2 is FQGNSA. The CDR3, as DNA: TGTGCCAGCAGCTCAAAGACAGGGACCTACGAGCAGTACTTC. This sequence encodes CASSSKTGTYEQYF.

This chain joins TRBV29-1 and TRBJ2-7; 10 bases match TRBD1. Trimming at V came to 7 bases and at J to 5 bases, leaving 11 bases not matched to a gene. The CDR3 totals 14 residues. Germline V CDR1 and CDR2: SQVTM, ANQGSEA. The CDR3 DNA is TGCAGCGCTGGTGGGGGACAGGGGAGCCACGAGCAGTACTTC. Residues: CSAGGGQGSHEQYF.

This rearrangement joins TRBV6-1 to TRBJ2-7; D not resolved. CDR1 MNHNS and CDR2 SASEGT come from the germline V gene. V lost 1 base, J lost 2 bases, and 9 bases lay in between. CDR3 length equals 14 residues. CDR3 bases: TGTGCCAGCAGTGAAGTTGGGCGCGCCTACGAGCAGTACTTC. Its translation is CASSEVGRAYEQYF.

The rearrangement links TRBV6-6 to TRBJ1-2; D gene unclear. The V gene's germline CDR1 is MNHNY and CDR2 SVGAGI (reference sequence). V was clipped by 2 bases and J by 5 bases, with 6 bases between them. The CDR3 spans 12 residues. The CDR3, as DNA: TGTGCCAGCAGTTACGTCGAATATGGCTACACCTTC. It translates to CASSYVEYGYTF.

V usage is TRBV5-1 and J usage is TRBJ2-3; D is unresolved. V dropped 0 bases and J dropped 4 bases, with 9 bases sitting between them. CDR3 length equals 14 residues. CDR1 is SGHRS and CDR2 is YFSETQ in the germline V gene. The CDR3 DNA reads TGCGCCAGCAGCTTGGGGCTTGCGGCAGATACGCAGTATTTT. Amino acid sequence: CASSLGLAADTQYF.

This chain uses TRBV5-6 with TRBJ1-2, with 7 positions matching TRBD1. There are 15 residues in the CDR3. Trimming took 4 bases from V and 0 from J; bases not matched to a gene: 6. CDR1 SGHDT and CDR2 YYEEEE come from the germline V gene. CDR3 coding DNA: TGTGCCAGCAGCGAAACAGGGGCGACTAACTATGGCTACACCTTC. The encoded protein is CASSETGATNYGYTF.

This clone turned up a few times. The chain joins TRBV7-9 to TRBJ2-3; D remains unclear. The CDR3 totals 15 residues. Germline-derived CDR1 and CDR2 are SEHNR and FQNEAQ (reference sequence). The V and J ends lost 1 base and 0 bases respectively, with 8 bases between them. DNA of the CDR3: TGTGCCAGCAGCTTAGTTTACTCTAGCACAGATACGCAGTATTTT. This encodes CASSLVYSSTDTQYF.

Here the CDR3 reads CASSPGAGAFYEQYF. The CDR3 nucleotides are TGTGCCAGCTCACCGGGGGCGGGAGCCTTCTACGAGCAGTACTTC. This rearrangement joins TRBV18 to TRBJ2-7, with a tentative D call TRBD2 (7 bases). CDR3 size: 15 residues. Trimming pared 3 bases from V and 3 bases from J, leaving 15 bases between. CDR1 KGHSH and CDR2 LQKENI come from the germline V gene.

The chain couples TRBV10-1 to TRBJ2-1; 9 bases align to TRBD2. This CDR3 is 15 amino acids long. Germline V CDR1 and CDR2: WNHNN, SYGVQD (reference sequence). V was pared by 4 bases and J by 6 bases, with 7 bases of the junction left unmatched. The CDR3 bases are TGCGCCAGCAGTGCCAGCGGGAGGCCCCTCAATGAGCAGTTCTTC. Translating gives CASSASGRPLNEQFF.

This chain uses TRBV7-8 with TRBJ2-3; TRBD2 aligns across 8 bases. The CDR3 is 15 residues long. V lost 7 bases and J lost 3; bases outside the gene matches: 9. The germline gives CDR1 SGHVS, CDR2 FQNEAQ. As DNA, the CDR3 is TGTGCCAGCACCCCCCCCGGGACTAGTACAGATACGCAGTATTTT. It translates to CASTPPGTSTDTQYF. The whole variable domain, remainder taken from reference TRBV7-8 and TRBJ2-3, is GAGVSQSPRYKVAKRGQDVALRCDPISGHVSLFWYQQALGQGPEFLTYFQNEAQLDKSGLPSDRFFAERPEGSVSTLKIQRTQQEDSAVYLCASTPPGTSTDTQYFGPGTRLTVL.

The chain carries TRBV9 and TRBJ1-3; D gene ambiguous. CDR1 is SGDLS and CDR2 is YYNGEE in the germline V gene. The CDR3 contains 12 residues. Trimming shortened V by 4 bases and J by 4 bases, and 6 bases separated the two germline ends. CDR3 DNA sequence: TGTGCCAGCAGCCCCCGGGGAAACACCATATATTTT. Its protein is CASSPRGNTIYF.

The chain carries TRBV2 and TRBJ2-3; 10 nucleotides line up with TRBD2. J lost 4 bases, V lost 7 bases, and 5 bases had no gene match. This CDR3 spans 14 amino acids. Germline V gives CDR1 SNHLY, CDR2 FYNNEI. The CDR3: CASTAGGGSDTQYF. Written as DNA, the CDR3 is TGTGCCAGCACAGCGGGAGGGGGCTCAGATACGCAGTATTTT.

The rearrangement joins TRBV7-2 to TRBJ2-6, with D possibly being TRBD1 (5 bases). The V gene lost 7 bases and the J gene lost 0 bases, with 13 bases spanning the gap. Germline values: CDR1 SGHTA, CDR2 FQGNSA. The length of the CDR3 is 16 residues. The CDR3 here is CASNIGADSGANVLTF. Here the CDR3 DNA reads TGTGCCAGCAACATTGGGGCGGACTCTGGGGCCAACGTCCTGACTTTC.

The V call is TRBV10-2, the J call TRBJ2-3; the D gene could be TRBD1 or TRBD2 (5 bases each). The CDR3 is made up of 15 amino acids. In germline, CDR1 is WSHSY, CDR2 SAAADI. V was cut by 4 bases and J by 1 base, with 12 bases left in between. In DNA, the CDR3 is TGCGCCAGCAGTGGTGAGGGGATCGGCACAGATACGCAGTATTTT. Amino acid sequence: CASSGEGIGTDTQYF.

The chain combines TRBV10-1 with TRBJ2-7; 10 positions match TRBD2. Germline V gene lookup returns CDR1 WNHNN and CDR2 SYGVQD (reference sequence). V dropped 6 bases and J dropped 7; count of bases not matched to a gene: 12. The CDR3 loop spans 15 amino acids. CDR3 loop: CASSRLAGGPGEQYF. The CDR3 nucleotides are TGCGCCAGCAGCCGACTAGCGGGTGGCCCGGGAGAGCAGTACTTC.

This clone was seen just once. The chain couples TRBV10-2 to TRBJ2-5; 9 positions agree with TRBD1. There are 15 residues in the CDR3. The V segment lost 4 bases and the J segment 0 bases; nucleotides outside the gene matches: 3. Germline V CDR1 and CDR2: WSHSY, SAAADI. In nucleotides, the CDR3 is TGCGCCAGCAGTGCCGGGACAGGGTACCAAGAGACCCAGTACTTC. Translating gives CASSAGTGYQETQYF.

As for this clone: A read error may produce the germline difference seen at one junction end. The chain employs TRBV7-7 and TRBJ2-2; D not resolved. This CDR3 region has 17 residues. Germline CDR1 is SSHAT and CDR2 is FNYEAQ (reference sequence). In DNA form, the CDR3 reads TGTGCTAGCAGCCCTATTACACGGATCGCGAACACCGGGGAGCTGTTTTTT. This encodes CASSPITRIANTGELFF.

The V gene is TRBV13, the J gene TRBJ2-5, with TRBD1 matching 7 bases. V dropped 2 bases and J dropped 3; count of bases not matched to a gene: 0. The CDR3 runs 13 residues. Looked up from germline, CDR1 is PRHDT and CDR2 is FYEKMQ (reference sequence). The CDR3 DNA reads as TGTGCCAGCAGCTTACAGGGGGAAGAGACCCAGTACTTC. Residues: CASSLQGEETQYF.

The genes are TRBV7-8 and TRBJ2-6; no clear D gene. The length of the CDR3 is 17 residues. Germline assignment: CDR1 SGHVS and CDR2 FQNEAQ. V lost 5 bases and J lost 0, with 14 bases in between. CDR3 sequence (DNA): TGTGCCAGCAGCCTCACGCACGGTAGCTCTGGGGCCAACGTCCTGACTTTC. Translated: CASSLTHGSSGANVLTF.

The chain is built from TRBV25-1 and TRBJ2-7, with D hard to call. CDR1 is MGHDK, CDR2 SYGVNS, per germline. V lost 4 bases and J 6 bases, leaving 10 bases between the germline ends. This CDR3 spans 12 amino acids. This CDR3 reads CASSGDISEQYF. The CDR3 DNA reads TGTGCCAGCAGTGGTGACATCTCCGAGCAGTACTTC.

In its sample, this clone was seen once. V is TRBV7-9 and J is TRBJ2-3; D is unclear. Germline-derived CDR1 and CDR2 are SEHNR and FQNEAQ (reference sequence). CDR3 size: 12 residues. V was shortened by 6 bases and J by 0 bases, with 4 bases between the two germline ends. CDR3 protein: CASRVSTDTQYF. The CDR3 DNA follows: TGTGCCAGCAGGGTTAGCACAGATACGCAGTATTTT.

The rearrangement links TRBV6-6 to TRBJ2-7, with D maybe TRBD1 (6 bases). Germline V gene lookup returns CDR1 MNHNY and CDR2 SVGAGI (reference sequence). The CDR3 length is 12 residues. Trimming stripped 5 bases from V and 5 bases from J, with 10 bases between. The CDR3 reads CASSATGDEQYF. In DNA form, the CDR3 reads TGTGCCAGCAGTGCGACAGGTGACGAGCAGTACTTC.